The present T cell receptor (beta chain) was sequenced within a study of a mutant IDH1 vaccine in newly diagnosed glioma. Turning to the study itself: Patients were started on vaccination 4-6 weeks after radiotherapy alone, or with temozolomide cycles. General study results and limits: Around 93% of patients showed vaccine-induced immune responses across multiple MHC alleles.

The time point denotes: week 5, during vaccination. Topical imiquimod accompanied each vaccine dose, which consisted of 300 ug of mutant IDH1 20-mer peptide. Profiling relied on immunoSEQ multiplex PCR, and the TCRdb table lists in-frame clones only, not all of them. The data show 45,000 to 60,000 clones, 78% seen once. This clone was seen a handful of times. Its antigen is still unknown. The V gene's germline CDR1 is SEHNR and CDR2 FQNEAQ (reference sequence). The ends were cut back, 3 bases at V and 1 base at J, with 12 bases in the middle. The length of the CDR3 is 16 residues. This TCR was sampled from a man in his fifties or sixties with glioma. The V and J genes are TRBV7-9 and TRBJ2-2, with no clear D. Here the sequenced sample was PBMCs, taken from a glioma patient whose treatment included an IDH1 peptide vaccine. CDR3 sequence reads: CASSFPPAGNTGELFF. DNA for the CDR3: TGTGCCAGCAGCTTCCCCCCGGCAGGGAACACCGGGGAGCTGTTTTTT.